Following are 26 T cell receptor beta chains from one sample sequenced in a study of CD8 T cells in Susac syndrome. RNA, at about 0.5 to 1 ug, was reverse transcribed with random hexamers. One entry per CDR3 protein, called by TCRdb with MiXCR from the immunoSEQ multiplex PCR reads. The data hold 200,000 to 300,000 distinct CDR3 sequences, with 85% to 95% observed a single time. The sequencing sample was made of CD4+ T cells from PBMCs. These receptors were collected from a human donor with multiple sclerosis.

The rearrangement uses TRBV24-1 and TRBJ2-1; D remains unclear. The CDR3 runs 13 residues. V was shortened by 5 bases and J by 4 bases, with 8 bases between the two germline ends. Germline CDR1 KGHDR, CDR2 SFDVKD. CDR3 residues: CATSGTDYNEQFF. DNA for the CDR3: TGTGCCACCAGTGGGACCGATTACAATGAGCAGTTCTTC.

The chain links TRBV29-1 to TRBJ1-5, with a possible D match to TRBD1 (5 bases). V lost 7 bases and J 1 base, leaving 8 bases between the germline ends. Germline CDR1 reads SQVTM; CDR2 reads ANQGSEA. The CDR3 sequence is 12 residues long. CDR3 bases: TGCAGCGCGGGACTGAGCAATCAGCCCCAGCATTTT. Its translation is CSAGLSNQPQHF.

The chain recombines TRBV4-1 with TRBJ1-4, with D uncertain. Germline lookup yields CDR1 MGHRA and CDR2 YSYEKL. This CDR3 comprises 16 residues. V gave up 0 bases and J gave up 5 bases, with 13 bases separating them. The chain's CDR3 is CASSQDPGSRNEKLFF. The DNA of the CDR3 is TGCGCCAGCAGCCAAGATCCGGGCAGTCGCAATGAAAAACTGTTTTTT.

The table lists this clonotype with a count of one. The CDR3 here is CSVEAGGAGLAYNEQFF. The DNA of the CDR3 is TGCAGCGTCGAGGCAGGGGGCGCGGGACTAGCCTACAATGAGCAGTTCTTC. This chain links TRBV29-1 with TRBJ2-1; D may be TRBD1 or TRBD2 (8 bases each). Looked up from germline, CDR1 is SQVTM and CDR2 is ANQGSEA. V lost 6 bases to trimming and J lost 2 bases, with 23 bases between them. CDR3 length: 17 amino acids.

The chain carries TRBV5-4 and TRBJ2-7; 8 bases fit TRBD1. Germline V gives CDR1 SGHNT, CDR2 YYREEE (reference sequence). V lost 2 bases and J lost 5; bases outside the gene matches: 18. The length of the CDR3 is 18 residues. CDR3 sequence reads: CASSFTPRQYGQGDEQYV. DNA of the CDR3: TGTGCCAGCAGCTTCACCCCTCGACAATATGGACAGGGAGACGAGCAGTACGTC.

The V gene is TRBV28, the J gene TRBJ1-5; D is unclear. Germline CDR1 MDHEN, CDR2 SYDVKM. The V end was cut by 5 bases, the J end by 1 base, with 12 bases between. There are 15 residues in the CDR3. CDR3 in DNA: TGTGCCAGCAGTCCACCACCCCCGAGCAATCAGCCCCAGCATTTT. It translates to CASSPPPPSNQPQHF.

This clonotype came up once. The chain employs TRBV20-1 and TRBJ1-6, with D hard to call. CDR1 and CDR2 (germline): DFQATT, SNEGSKA (reference sequence). The CDR3 loop spans 16 amino acids. Between the trimmed V and J ends, which lost 0 bases and 7 bases, there was a span of 16 bases. CDR3 bases: TGCAGTGCTAGAGATCTAAAGGCGGGGTCCAATTCACCCCTCCACTTT. As protein: CSARDLKAGSNSPLHF.

This sequence joins TRBV19 and TRBJ1-2; 7 bases map to TRBD1. The CDR3 is 15 amino acids. CDR1 is LNHDA and CDR2 is SQIVND in the germline V gene (reference sequence). The V and J ends lost 5 bases and 6 bases, in that order; junction bases with no gene match: 12. CDR3: CASSSHNRGRNGYTF. CDR3 nucleotides: TGTGCCAGTAGTTCACACAACAGGGGAAGAAATGGCTACACCTTC.

This clonotype has just one count. V gene TRBV29-1 combines with J gene TRBJ1-1; 10 bases map to TRBD1. Trimming took 7 bases from V and 4 from J; bases not matched to a gene: 9. CDR1 and CDR2 from the germline V gene are SQVTM and ANQGSEA. The CDR3 is 14 residues long. For the CDR3, the DNA is TGCAGCGCCTTAGGACAGGGGGTGTTCACTGAAGCTTTCTTT. It encodes CSALGQGVFTEAFF.

The chain combines TRBV3-1 with TRBJ2-1; 8 positions agree with TRBD2. The CDR3 extends over 13 amino acids. Germline V gene data show CDR1 as LGHDT and CDR2 as YNNKEL (reference sequence). Trimming cost V 4 bases and J 7 bases; bases outside gene matches: 3. DNA of the CDR3: TGTGCCAGCAGCCGCCGGGGGGGTAATGAGCAGTTCTTC. Its protein is CASSRRGGNEQFF.

The chain recombines TRBV28 with TRBJ2-1; 9 nucleotides align to TRBD2. CDR3 length equals 14 residues. V lost 10 bases to trimming and J lost 8 bases; unmatched junction nucleotides: 12. Germline lookup yields CDR1 MDHEN and CDR2 SYDVKM. The CDR3 loop is CATLAGARWDEQFF. CDR3 DNA: TGTGCCACCTTAGCGGGGGCTAGATGGGATGAGCAGTTCTTC.

A single count supports this clonotype. V gene TRBV29-1 combines with J gene TRBJ2-2, with no clear D. Germline CDR1 reads SQVTM; CDR2 reads ANQGSEA. V was cut by 1 base and J by 7 bases, with 4 bases left in between. The CDR3 runs 11 residues. CDR3 coding DNA: TGCAGCGTTGAAGTAGGCGGGGAGCTGTTTTTT. Its protein product is CSVEVGGELFF.

This clonotype occurred once. This rearrangement joins TRBV11-2 to TRBJ2-7; D is uncertain. CDR1 is SGHAT and CDR2 is FQNNGV in the germline V gene. The CDR3 consists of 14 residues. Deletions cut 0 bases from V and 5 bases from J, with 11 bases between. CDR3 DNA sequence: TGTGCCAGCAGCTTAGATCATTCGGCCCACGAGCAGTACGTC. As protein: CASSLDHSAHEQYV.

The chain carries TRBV5-1 and TRBJ2-1, with D perhaps TRBD2 (6 bases). CDR3 length: 15 residues. Trimming took 2 bases from V and 6 from J, leaving 15 bases between them. Per the germline V gene, CDR1 is SGHRS and CDR2 is YFSETQ. The CDR3 here is CASSLSGSLGNEQFF. CDR3 bases: TGCGCCAGCAGCTTAAGCGGGTCATTGGGCAATGAGCAGTTCTTC.

This chain uses TRBV7-9 with TRBJ1-2, with D unresolved. The germline CDR1 and CDR2 sequences are SEHNR and FQNEAQ (reference sequence). This CDR3 comprises 11 residues. This chain's CDR3 is CAGDLPYGYTF. CDR3 bases: TGTGCTGGAGATCTCCCCTATGGCTACACCTTC. Supplemented by reference TRBV7-9 and TRBJ1-2, the full variable domain reads DTGVSQNPRHKITKRGQNVTFRCDPISEHNRLYWYRQTLGQGPEFLTYFQNEAQLEKSRLLSDRFSAERPKGSFSTLEIQRTEQGDSAMYLCAGDLPYGYTFGSGTRLTVV.

V and J are TRBV6-4 and TRBJ2-2, with D perhaps TRBD2 (5 bases). The CDR3 is 14 amino acids. Trimming took off 10 bases at V and 3 bases at J, with 15 bases between the two ends. Germline CDR1 is MRHNA and CDR2 is SNTAGT. The CDR3 DNA reads TGTGCCACCAAGCGGAGGTGGGACACCGGGGAGCTGTTTTTT. Encoded protein: CATKRRWDTGELFF.

The chain employs TRBV30 and TRBJ2-6; D remains ambiguous. Germline V gene lookup returns CDR1 GTSNPN and CDR2 SVGIG (reference sequence). CDR3 length: 14 amino acids. Trimming pared 7 bases from V and 4 bases from J, leaving 14 bases between. The CDR3 spells CALAEGPGANVLTF. The CDR3 bases are TGTGCCTTGGCCGAAGGGCCCGGGGCCAACGTCCTGACTTTC.

The chain couples TRBV13 to TRBJ2-3; tentatively, D is TRBD1 (5 bases). Trimming removed 6 bases at V and 4 bases at J, with 14 bases between. Germline CDR1 and CDR2: PRHDT and FYEKMQ (reference sequence). This CDR3 has 14 amino acids. The CDR3 bases are TGTGCCAGCAGGTCAGATTTCAGGGCAGATACGCAGTATTTT. This sequence encodes CASRSDFRADTQYF.

The V and J genes are TRBV7-6 and TRBJ2-4, with D tentatively TRBD1 (6 bases). V was shortened by 0 bases and J by 15 bases, with 15 bases between the two germline ends. This CDR3 has 13 residues. CDR1 SGHVS and CDR2 FNYEAQ come from the germline V gene. The CDR3 loop is CASSLAGAPRLYF. CDR3 nucleotide sequence: TGTGCCAGCAGCTTAGCGGGGGCCCCGCGGCTGTACTTC. Full variable domain (remainder filled in from reference TRBV7-6 and TRBJ2-4): GAGVSQSPRYKVTKRGQDVALRCDPISGHVSLYWYRQALGQGPEFLTYFNYEAQQDKSGLPNDRFSAERPEGSISTLTIQRTEQRDSAMYRCASSLAGAPRLYFGAGTRLSVL.

The rearrangement uses TRBV2 and TRBJ2-2; 8 bases map to TRBD1. Germline V gene data show CDR1 as SNHLY and CDR2 as FYNNEI. There are 14 residues in the CDR3. J lost 3 bases, V lost 4 bases, and 1 base had no gene match. Written as DNA, the CDR3 is TGTGCCAGCAGTGGACAGGGGTACACCGGGGAGCTGTTTTTT. Its translation is CASSGQGYTGELFF.

The chain recombines TRBV7-2 with TRBJ2-1; possibly TRBD2 for D (5 bases). Trimming took off 1 base at V and 0 bases at J, with 16 bases between the two ends. Germline values: CDR1 SGHTA, CDR2 FQGNSA. This CDR3 has 18 residues. The CDR3 is CASSLVIRGPSSYNEQFF. CDR3 nucleotides: TGTGCCAGCAGCTTAGTCATCCGGGGTCCTTCCTCCTACAATGAGCAGTTCTTC.

This chain connects TRBV9 to TRBJ1-5; weak D call: TRBD1 (6 bases). V was trimmed by 4 bases and J by 3 bases, leaving 14 bases between them. CDR3 length equals 15 residues. Germline V gene data show CDR1 as SGDLS and CDR2 as YYNGEE. The chain's CDR3 is CASSTRQDFNQPQHF. Written as DNA, the CDR3 is TGTGCCAGCAGCACGCGACAGGACTTCAATCAGCCCCAGCATTTT. Drawing the rest from reference TRBV9 and TRBJ1-5, the complete variable domain is DSGVTQTPKHLITATGQRVTLRCSPRSGDLSVYWYQQSLDQGLQFLIQYYNGEERAKGNILERFSAQQFPDLHSELNLSSLELGDSALYFCASSTRQDFNQPQHFGDGTRLSIL.

This CDR3 is CASSPRADRPGELFF. The CDR3 DNA follows: TGTGCCAGCAGCCCCCGGGCGGACCGGCCCGGGGAGCTGTTTTTT. The V gene is TRBV5-7, the J gene TRBJ2-2, with no clear D. TRBV5-7 is an ORF; its function is uncertain. The CDR3 is made up of 15 amino acids. V lost 4 bases and J 6 bases, leaving 16 bases between the germline ends.

The chain recombines TRBV3-1 with TRBJ1-6, with 8 bases aligning to TRBD1. The CDR3 is 16 amino acids. Germline CDR1 reads LGHDT; CDR2 reads YNNKEL (reference sequence). V dropped 5 bases and J dropped 10; count of bases not matched to a gene: 13. The CDR3 loop is CASSSDPGQGRSPLHF. The CDR3 nucleotides are TGTGCCAGCAGCTCAGATCCCGGACAGGGAAGGTCACCCCTCCACTTT. The complete variable domain, with remaining parts taken from reference TRBV3-1 and TRBJ1-6, reads DTAVSQTPKYLVTQMGNDKSIKCEQNLGHDTMYWYKQDSKKFLKIMFSYNNKELIINETVPNRFSPKSPDKAHLNLHINSLELGDSAVYFCASSSDPGQGRSPLHFGNGTRLTVT.

The V and J genes are TRBV5-1 and TRBJ2-2; D unresolved. The CDR3 has 14 amino acids. Germline assignment: CDR1 SGHRS and CDR2 YFSETQ. Trimming cost V 1 base and J 6 bases, with 10 bases left between them. The CDR3 sequence: CASSLSQLPGELFF. The CDR3 DNA is TGCGCCAGCAGCTTGTCCCAGCTTCCCGGGGAGCTGTTTTTT.

The chain couples TRBV6-1 to TRBJ1-3, with D possibly matching TRBD1 (5 bases). Trimming removed 5 bases from V and 0 bases from J, with 14 bases in between. The CDR3 spans 16 residues. Germline CDR1 MNHNS, CDR2 SASEGT. The CDR3 here is CASSLDRSRSGNTIYF. CDR3 DNA sequence: TGTGCCAGCAGTCTTGACAGATCGCGCTCTGGAAACACCATATATTTT.